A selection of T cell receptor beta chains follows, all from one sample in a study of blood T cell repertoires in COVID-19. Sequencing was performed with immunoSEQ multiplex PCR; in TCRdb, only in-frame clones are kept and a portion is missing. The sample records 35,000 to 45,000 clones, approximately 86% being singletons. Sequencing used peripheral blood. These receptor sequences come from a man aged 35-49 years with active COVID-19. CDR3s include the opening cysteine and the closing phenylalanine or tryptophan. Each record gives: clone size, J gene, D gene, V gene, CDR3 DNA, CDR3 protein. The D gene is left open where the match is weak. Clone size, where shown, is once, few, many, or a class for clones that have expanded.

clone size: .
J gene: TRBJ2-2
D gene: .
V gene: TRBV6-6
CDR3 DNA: TGTGCCAGCAGTTACTCGGACTCTTCCGGGGAGCTGTTTTTT
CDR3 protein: CASSYSDSSGELFF

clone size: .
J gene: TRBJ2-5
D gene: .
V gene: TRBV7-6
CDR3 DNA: TGTGCCAGCAGCACTGCCGCGAGCCAGTACTTC
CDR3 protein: CASSTAASQYF

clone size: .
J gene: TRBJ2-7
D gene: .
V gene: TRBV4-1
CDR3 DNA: TGCGCCAGCAGCCAAGATCTTATCAACCGGGCAGGGAATTCCTACGAGCAGTACTTC
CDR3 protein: CASSQDLINRAGNSYEQYF

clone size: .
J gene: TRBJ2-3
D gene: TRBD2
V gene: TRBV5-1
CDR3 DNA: TGCGCCAGCAGTAGCGGGAGAACAGATACGCAGTATTTT
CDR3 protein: CASSSGRTDTQYF

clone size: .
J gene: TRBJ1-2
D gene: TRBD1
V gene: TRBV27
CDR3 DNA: TGTGCCAGCAGTCCCCTGGACAGGGTGTCTGGCTACACCTTC
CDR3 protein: CASSPLDRVSGYTF

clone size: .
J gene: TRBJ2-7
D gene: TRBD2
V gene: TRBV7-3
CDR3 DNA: TGTGCCAGCAGCTCCGGACTAGCGGGAGCCGGCGAGCAGTACTTC
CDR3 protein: CASSSGLAGAGEQYF

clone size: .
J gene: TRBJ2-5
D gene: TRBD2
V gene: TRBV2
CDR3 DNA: TGTGCCAGCAGTGAAGGAGTTGCGGGAGCAACTAAAGAGACCCAGTACTTC
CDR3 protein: CASSEGVAGATKETQYF

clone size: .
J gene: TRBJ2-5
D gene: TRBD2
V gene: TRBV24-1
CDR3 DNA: TGTGCCACCAGCCAACTAGCGGGGAACCAAGAGACCCAGTACTTC
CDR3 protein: CATSQLAGNQETQYF

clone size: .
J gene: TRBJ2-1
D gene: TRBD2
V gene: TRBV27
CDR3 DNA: TGTGCCAGCACCGGGAGGAATGAGCAGTTCTTC
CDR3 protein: CASTGRNEQFF

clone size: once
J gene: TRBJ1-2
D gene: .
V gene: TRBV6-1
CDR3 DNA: TGTGCCAGTTCAGCAAGCCCGGGGGACTACACCTTC
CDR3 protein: CASSASPGDYTF

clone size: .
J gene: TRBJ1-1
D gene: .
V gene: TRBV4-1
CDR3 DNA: TGCGCCAGCAGCCAAGATATGGGGGGGGGCCATGAAGCTTTCTTT
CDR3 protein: CASSQDMGGGHEAFF

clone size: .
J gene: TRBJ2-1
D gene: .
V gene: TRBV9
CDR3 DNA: TGTGCCAGCAGCGCCTTTCCGTTGCGGGATCAGAACAATGAGCAGTTCTTC
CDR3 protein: CASSAFPLRDQNNEQFF

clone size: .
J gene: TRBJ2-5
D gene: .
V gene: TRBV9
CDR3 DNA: TGTGCCAGCAGCCCCACGGCGGGCTTTGAGACCCAGTACTTC
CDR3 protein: CASSPTAGFETQYF

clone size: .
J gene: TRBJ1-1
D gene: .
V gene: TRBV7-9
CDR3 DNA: TGTGCCAGCAGCCACCCCAGCACTGAAGCTTTCTTT
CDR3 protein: CASSHPSTEAFF

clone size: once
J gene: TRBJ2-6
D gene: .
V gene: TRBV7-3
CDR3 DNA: TGTGCCAGCAGCATCGAGACAGGCCGTGGGGCCAACGTCCTGACTTTC
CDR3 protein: CASSIETGRGANVLTF

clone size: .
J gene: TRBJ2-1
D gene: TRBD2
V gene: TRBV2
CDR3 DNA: TGTGCCAGCAAACAACTAGCGAAGCCCGAGAAGTTCTTC
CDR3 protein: CASKQLAKPEKFF

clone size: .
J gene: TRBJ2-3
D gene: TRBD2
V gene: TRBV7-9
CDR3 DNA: TGTGCCAGCAGCTTGGGACTAGCGGGAGTCGCAGATACGCAGTATTTT
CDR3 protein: CASSLGLAGVADTQYF

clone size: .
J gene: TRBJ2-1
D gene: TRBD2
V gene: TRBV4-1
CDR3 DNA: TGCGCCAGCCGCCTCATAGCGGGATTCTACAATGAGCAGTTCTTC
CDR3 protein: CASRLIAGFYNEQFF

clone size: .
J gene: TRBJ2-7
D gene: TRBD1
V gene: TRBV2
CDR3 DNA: TGTGCCAGCAGGCGACAGGGAAGCTCCTACGAGCAGTACTTC
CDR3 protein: CASRRQGSSYEQYF

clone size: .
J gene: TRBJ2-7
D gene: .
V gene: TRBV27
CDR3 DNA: TGTGCCAGCAGTTCCCTCGGACTACTGTACGAGCAGTACTTC
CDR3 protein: CASSSLGLLYEQYF

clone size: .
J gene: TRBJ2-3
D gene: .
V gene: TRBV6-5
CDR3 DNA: TGTGCCAGCAGAGCAACCTATGATGCAGATACGCAGTATTTT
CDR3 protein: CASRATYDADTQYF

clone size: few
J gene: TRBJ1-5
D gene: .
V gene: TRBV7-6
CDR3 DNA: TGTGCCAGCAGCTTAGAGTACAGTAGCAATCAGCCCCAGCATTTT
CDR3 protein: CASSLEYSSNQPQHF

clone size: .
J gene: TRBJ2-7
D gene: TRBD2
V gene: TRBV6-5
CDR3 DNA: TGTGCCAGCCGGACTAGCGGCTACGAGCAGTACTTC
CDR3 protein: CASRTSGYEQYF

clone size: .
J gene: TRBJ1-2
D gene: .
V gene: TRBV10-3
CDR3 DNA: TGTGCCATCAGTGAGGACAGATCCAATGGCTACACCTTC
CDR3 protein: CAISEDRSNGYTF

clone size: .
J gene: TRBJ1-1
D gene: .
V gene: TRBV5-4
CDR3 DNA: TGTGCCACTCAGACCTCGAGGAGCAGGAACACTGAAGCTTTCTTT
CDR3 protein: CATQTSRSRNTEAFF

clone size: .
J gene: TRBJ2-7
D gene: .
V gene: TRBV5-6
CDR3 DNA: TGTGCCAGCAGCCATCACAGGGACGAGCAGTACTTC
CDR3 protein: CASSHHRDEQYF

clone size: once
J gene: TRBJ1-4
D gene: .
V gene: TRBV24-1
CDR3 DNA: TGTGCCACCAGTGAAGCAGGGTTAGGTGAAAAACTGTTTTTT
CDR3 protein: CATSEAGLGEKLFF

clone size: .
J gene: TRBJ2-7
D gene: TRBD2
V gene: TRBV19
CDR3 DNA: TGTGCCAGTAGTATTGTTAGCGGGAGGGCCCACGAGCAGTACTTC
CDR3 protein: CASSIVSGRAHEQYF

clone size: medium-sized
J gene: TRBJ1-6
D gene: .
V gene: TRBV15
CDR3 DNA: TGTGCCACCAGCAGAGATAGAACTGATTCACCCCTCCACTTT
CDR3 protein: CATSRDRTDSPLHF

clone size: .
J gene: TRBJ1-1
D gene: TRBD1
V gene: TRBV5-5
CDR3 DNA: TGTGCCAGCAGCTCCACAGGGGGAGCTTTCTTT
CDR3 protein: CASSSTGGAFF

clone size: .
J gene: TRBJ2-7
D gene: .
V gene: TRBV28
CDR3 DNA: TGTGCCAGCAGTTTCAGGGCTAGCGTCTCCTACGAGCAGTACTTC
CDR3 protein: CASSFRASVSYEQYF

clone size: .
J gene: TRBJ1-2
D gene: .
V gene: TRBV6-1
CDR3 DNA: TGTGCCAGCAGTGAAGGGAGGGAACTCTATGGCTACACCTTC
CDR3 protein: CASSEGRELYGYTF

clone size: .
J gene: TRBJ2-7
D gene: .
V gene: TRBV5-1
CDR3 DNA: TGCGCCAGCATGGACGGGAGTTACGAGCAGTACTTC
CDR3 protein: CASMDGSYEQYF

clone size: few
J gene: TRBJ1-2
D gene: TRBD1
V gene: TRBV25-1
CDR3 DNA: TGTGCCAGCAGTGAATCGGACAGGGTGGGCTATGGCTACACCTTC
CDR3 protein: CASSESDRVGYGYTF

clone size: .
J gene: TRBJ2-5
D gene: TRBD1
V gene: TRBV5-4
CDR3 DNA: TGTGCCAGCAGCTTCGACAGGGGGCTCCAAGAGACCCAGTACTTC
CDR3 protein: CASSFDRGLQETQYF

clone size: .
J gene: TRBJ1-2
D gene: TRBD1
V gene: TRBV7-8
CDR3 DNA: TGTGCCAGCAGCCTTGGGACAGCTCTGGATTCTGTGGGCTACACCTTC
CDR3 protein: CASSLGTALDSVGYTF

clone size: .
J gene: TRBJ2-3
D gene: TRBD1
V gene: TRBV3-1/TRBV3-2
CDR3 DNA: TGTGCCAGCAGCCTTTCGGGACAGAACACAGATACGCAGTATTTT
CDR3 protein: CASSLSGQNTDTQYF

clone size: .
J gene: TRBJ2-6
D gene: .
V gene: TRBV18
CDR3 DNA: TGTGCCAGCCTCGGGGGAGGCCGCTCTGGGGCCAACGTCCTGACTTTC
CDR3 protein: CASLGGGRSGANVLTF

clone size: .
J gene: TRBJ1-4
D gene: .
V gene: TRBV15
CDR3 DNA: TGTGCCACCAGCAGAGGGTGGAGTAATGAAAAACTGTTTTTT
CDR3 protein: CATSRGWSNEKLFF

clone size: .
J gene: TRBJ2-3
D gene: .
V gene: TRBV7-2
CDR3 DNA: TGTGCCAGCAGCTTTTCCAGCGCCACAGATACGCAGTATTTT
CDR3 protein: CASSFSSATDTQYF

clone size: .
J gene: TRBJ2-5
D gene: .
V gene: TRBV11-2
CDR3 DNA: TGTGCCAGCAGCCAAGACAGGATAACAGAGACCCAGTACTTC
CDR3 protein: CASSQDRITETQYF

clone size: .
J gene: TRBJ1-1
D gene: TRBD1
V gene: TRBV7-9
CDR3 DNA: TGTGCCAGCAGTTTGGGACAGAGAAACACTGAAGCTTTCTTT
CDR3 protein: CASSLGQRNTEAFF

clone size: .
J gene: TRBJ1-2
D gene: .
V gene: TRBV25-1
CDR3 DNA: TGTGCCAGCAGTGAATATACCCTCGAGGTCCTTAACTATGGCTACACCTTC
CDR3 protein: CASSEYTLEVLNYGYTF

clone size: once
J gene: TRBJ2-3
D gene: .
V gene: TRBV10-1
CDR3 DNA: TGCGCCAGCAGTCGTACGAGACAGAGCACAGATACGCAGTATTTT
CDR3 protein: CASSRTRQSTDTQYF

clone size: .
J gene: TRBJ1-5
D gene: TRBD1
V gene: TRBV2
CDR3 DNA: TGTGCCAGCAGAGCCGGGACAGGGGGCAAGCCCCAGCATTTT
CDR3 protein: CASRAGTGGKPQHF

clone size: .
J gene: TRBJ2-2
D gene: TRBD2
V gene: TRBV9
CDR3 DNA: TGTGCCAGCAGCGACCGACTAGCGGGAGTCACCGGGGAGCTGTTTTTT
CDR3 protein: CASSDRLAGVTGELFF

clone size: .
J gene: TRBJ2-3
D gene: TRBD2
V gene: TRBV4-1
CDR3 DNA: TGCGCCAGCAGCCAAGATAGACAGCGGGAGATCCCAGATACGCAGTATTTT
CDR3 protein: CASSQDRQREIPDTQYF